The 31 T cell receptor beta chains below were found in one sample sequenced in a study of control samples from healthy donors and cancer patients. The data were produced by immunoSEQ multiplex PCR, yet TCRdb's version contains in-frame clones alone and is incomplete. The table has around 75,000 clones, approximately 92% seen once; the top ten hold 5% to 6%. The sequenced sample was blood. The receptors originated from a woman in her sixties or seventies in good health.

This chain links TRBV2 with TRBJ2-1, with 8 bases aligning to TRBD1. The CDR3 has 14 residues. The trim removed 7 bases at V and 8 bases at J, leaving 10 bases unmatched. Germline V lookup: CDR1 SNHLY, CDR2 FYNNEI. Here the CDR3 DNA reads TGTGCCAGCAAAAGGACAGGGTTCGGGGATGAGCAGTTCTTC. It codes for CASKRTGFGDEQFF.

The chain is built from TRBV29-1 and TRBJ1-2, with 7 nucleotides matching TRBD1. J gave up 8 bases and V 2 bases, and 8 bases lay outside the gene matches. This CDR3 contains 13 residues. Per the germline V gene, CDR1 is SQVTM and CDR2 is ANQGSEA. CDR3 sequence reads: CSVEKQGTGGYTF. The CDR3 region has the DNA TGCAGCGTTGAAAAACAGGGGACGGGAGGCTACACCTTC.

The chain recombines TRBV7-9 with TRBJ2-7; D may be TRBD2 (5 bases). V was shortened by 1 base and J by 4 bases, with 8 bases between the two germline ends. Germline V lookup: CDR1 SEHNR, CDR2 FQNEAQ (reference sequence). The CDR3 contains 13 residues. The CDR3, as DNA: TGTGCCAGCAGCTTAGGCGGAGGATACGAGCAGTACTTC. Protein product: CASSLGGGYEQYF.

The genes are TRBV28 and TRBJ1-2; D is perhaps TRBD1 (6 bases). Trimming left V 3 bases short and J 2 bases short, with 16 bases between. CDR3 size: 16 residues. Germline loops: CDR1 MDHEN, CDR2 SYDVKM. The CDR3 sequence is CASSFRGGDRNYGYTF. DNA for the CDR3: TGTGCCAGCAGTTTCCGTGGGGGAGACAGGAACTATGGCTACACCTTC.

V and J are TRBV18 and TRBJ2-7; 7 bases agree with TRBD1. J was trimmed by 3 bases and V by 6 bases; bases with no gene match: 8. This CDR3 comprises 14 residues. Per the germline V gene, CDR1 is KGHSH and CDR2 is LQKENI. In DNA, the CDR3 is TGTGCCAGCTCCCCAGGACAGGTTATCTACGAGCAGTACTTC. This translates into CASSPGQVIYEQYF.

CDR3 amino acids: CASSVVTSFDTQYF. CDR3 nucleotide sequence: TGTGCCAGCAGCGTAGTTACTAGTTTCGATACGCAGTATTTT. The chain links TRBV9 to TRBJ2-3; the D gene is possibly TRBD2 (5 bases). CDR1 and CDR2 from the germline V gene are SGDLS and YYNGEE. This CDR3 has 14 amino acids. Trimming cost V 0 bases and J 6 bases, with 11 bases left between them.

The chain combines TRBV18 with TRBJ1-1, with D unclear. CDR1 KGHSH and CDR2 LQKENI come from the germline V gene. The CDR3 covers 13 residues. V dropped 3 bases and J dropped 4 bases, with 9 bases sitting between them. In DNA, the CDR3 is TGTGCCAGCTCACCGAGTCAGAGCACTGAAGCTTTCTTT. Protein sequence: CASSPSQSTEAFF.

As concerns this clone: In the same sample, other DNA sequences code for this CDR3. The chain combines TRBV12-3 or TRBV12-4 with TRBJ2-7, with D hard to call. V lost 1 base to trimming and J lost 4 bases, with 2 bases between them. The CDR3 loop spans 11 amino acids. The CDR3 here is CASSLGYEQYF. The DNA of the CDR3 is TGTGCCAGCAGTTTAGGGTACGAGCAGTACTTC.

V gene TRBV24-1 combines with J gene TRBJ1-1, with 7 bases lining up with TRBD1. The CDR3 loop spans 12 amino acids. The germline CDR1 and CDR2 sequences are KGHDR and SFDVKD. J gave up 4 bases and V 6 bases, and 1 base lay outside the gene matches. The CDR3 sequence is CATSNRGTEAFF. The CDR3 coding sequence is TGTGCCACCAGTAACAGGGGCACTGAAGCTTTCTTT.

This sequence joins TRBV3-1 (or the pseudogene TRBV3-2) and TRBJ2-5, with 10 nucleotides matching TRBD2. Trimming removed 4 bases from V and 2 bases from J; junction bases left unmatched: 4. Germline V gene data show CDR1 as LGHDT and CDR2 as YNNKEL (reference sequence). This CDR3 region has 15 residues. The DNA of the CDR3 is TGTGCCAGCAGCCCCACGACTAGCGGGCAAGAGACCCAGTACTTC. Translated: CASSPTTSGQETQYF.

V usage is TRBV29-1 and J usage is TRBJ2-3; TRBD2 matches 10 bases. This CDR3 region has 14 residues. Per the germline V gene, CDR1 is SQVTM and CDR2 is ANQGSEA. The ends lost 8 bases at V and 2 bases at J; junction bases unmatched: 7. CDR3 loop: CSSGSGRDTDTQYF. DNA for the CDR3: TGCAGCTCTGGGAGCGGGAGGGACACAGATACGCAGTATTTT.

The chain uses TRBV6-5 and TRBJ1-2, with TRBD1 matching over 7 bases. The trim removed 8 bases at V and 5 bases at J, leaving 8 bases unmatched. In germline, CDR1 is MNHEY, CDR2 SVGAGI. CDR3 length: 13 amino acids. The CDR3 reads CASESSGGYGYTF. The CDR3 nucleotides read TGTGCCAGCGAGTCTTCAGGGGGTTATGGCTACACCTTC.

The chain recombines TRBV6-5 with TRBJ2-7; 9 nucleotides match TRBD1. J was trimmed by 2 bases and V by 6 bases; bases with no gene match: 8. Germline CDR1 is MNHEY and CDR2 is SVGAGI. The CDR3 spans 15 residues. The CDR3 DNA is TGTGCCAGCAGGGTTACACAGGGGGCCCCCTACGAGCAGTACTTC. It codes for CASRVTQGAPYEQYF.

Here the CDR3 reads CASRLTTGTYEQYF. The CDR3 bases are TGTGCCAGCAGGTTAACCACAGGTACCTACGAGCAGTACTTC. The chain uses TRBV6-5 and TRBJ2-7; tentatively, D is TRBD1 (5 bases). CDR1 MNHEY and CDR2 SVGAGI come from the germline V gene. Deletions cut 6 bases from V and 2 bases from J, with 14 bases between. The CDR3 has 14 residues.

J is TRBJ2-2 and V is TRBV7-8; D perhaps matches TRBD2 (5 bases). The CDR3 contains 14 residues. V dropped 8 bases and J dropped 2 bases, with 12 bases sitting between them. CDR1 and CDR2 from the germline V gene are SGHVS and FQNEAQ. CDR3 nucleotides: TGTGCCAGCGGCGCACGGGGAAACACCGGGGAGCTGTTTTTT. This codes for CASGARGNTGELFF.

CDR3 DNA sequence: TGCGCCAGCAGCCCGGGGGAGGTAGGTCAGCCCCAGCATTTT. Translation: CASSPGEVGQPQHF. The rearrangement links TRBV5-1 to TRBJ1-5; D is perhaps TRBD1 (5 bases). This CDR3 region has 14 residues. CDR1 is SGHRS and CDR2 is YFSETQ in the germline V gene. Trimming stripped 4 bases from V and 6 bases from J, with 14 bases between.

This clone was counted a few times. Other nucleotide sequences from this sample produce the same CDR3. This sequence joins TRBV10-3 and TRBJ1-1; D perhaps matches TRBD1 (6 bases). The CDR3 runs to 15 residues. Per germline, CDR1 ENHRY and CDR2 SYGVKD. V lost 0 bases and J lost 2, with 10 bases in between. The CDR3 region has the DNA TGTGCCATCAGTGAGTCGAAGGGGGGTAACACTGAAGCTTTCTTT. This translates into CAISESKGGNTEAFF.

This chain uses TRBV29-1 with TRBJ2-5; TRBD2 might be the D (5 bases). Germline V gives CDR1 SQVTM, CDR2 ANQGSEA. Trimming stripped 7 bases from V and 5 bases from J, with 17 bases between. This CDR3 spans 13 amino acids. CDR3: CSARAYGMETQYF. The CDR3 DNA follows: TGCAGCGCGCGAGCCTACGGGATGGAGACCCAGTACTTC. Combining the CDR3 with reference TRBV29-1 and TRBJ2-5 gives the whole variable domain SAVISQKPSRDICQRGTSLTIQCQVDSQVTMMFWYRQQPGQSLTLIATANQGSEATYESGFVIDKFPISRPNLTFSTLTVSNMSPEDSSIYLCSARAYGMETQYFGPGTRLLVL.

V is TRBV6-2 or TRBV6-3 and J is TRBJ2-4, with 8 bases identical to TRBD1. Germline CDR1 reads MNHEY; CDR2 reads SVGEGT. The V and J ends lost 6 bases and 5 bases, in that order; junction bases with no gene match: 12. The CDR3 has 16 amino acids. CDR3 coding DNA: TGTGCCAGCAGCCCTACTACAGGGGGGTTTGAAAACATTCAGTACTTC. It encodes CASSPTTGGFENIQYF.

The chain recombines TRBV7-3 with TRBJ1-1, with D unclear. The CDR3 has 13 residues. The V and J ends lost 2 bases and 0 bases respectively, with 4 bases between them. Germline V gene sequence: CDR1 SGHTA, CDR2 FQGTGA. CDR3 nucleotides: TGTGCCAGCAGCTTACACGTGAACACTGAAGCTTTCTTT. Amino acid sequence: CASSLHVNTEAFF.

The chain combines TRBV28 with TRBJ2-7; D gene unclear. CDR3 length: 13 residues. The V gene's germline CDR1 is MDHEN and CDR2 SYDVKM. Deletions cut 7 bases from V and 2 bases from J, with 12 bases between. Here the CDR3 DNA reads TGTGCCAGCACAGACCATACAACCTACGAGCAGTACTTC. This translates into CASTDHTTYEQYF.

This rearrangement joins TRBV24-1 to TRBJ2-5; a possible D gene is TRBD2 (5 bases). V lost 6 bases, J lost 1 base, and 20 bases lay in between. Per the germline V gene, CDR1 is KGHDR and CDR2 is SFDVKD. This CDR3 spans 17 amino acids. The CDR3 DNA sequence: TGTGCCACCAGTCCGGGATCGCTAGGGTTGGCCCAAGAGACCCAGTACTTC. Translating gives CATSPGSLGLAQETQYF.

In this sample, this clone turned up once. The chain uses TRBV2 and TRBJ2-1; 8 nucleotides line up with TRBD1. This CDR3 is 15 amino acids long. CDR1 and CDR2 (germline): SNHLY, FYNNEI. The ends lost 6 bases at V and 0 bases at J; junction bases unmatched: 4. In DNA form, the CDR3 reads TGTGCCAGCAGGTACGACAGGGGCTCCTACAATGAGCAGTTCTTC. Encoded protein: CASRYDRGSYNEQFF.

The chain has TRBV15 and TRBJ2-2, with TRBD1 matching over 7 bases. Germline V gene lookup returns CDR1 LNHNV and CDR2 YYDKDF (reference sequence). This CDR3 spans 19 amino acids. Losses at the gene ends were 1 base for V and 2 bases for J; bases not matched to a gene: 13. DNA for the CDR3: TGTGCCACCAGCAGAGTGGAAGGCAGGGGGAGAAGTAACACCGGGGAGCTGTTTTTT. As protein: CATSRVEGRGRSNTGELFF. The full variable domain, in which reference TRBV15 and TRBJ2-2 provide the parts outside the CDR3, is DAMVIQNPRYQVTQFGKPVTLSCSQTLNHNVMYWYQQKSSQAPKLLFHYYDKDFNNEADTPDNFQSRRPNTSFCFLDIRSPGLGDTAMYLCATSRVEGRGRSNTGELFFGEGSRLTVL.

This chain connects TRBV28 to TRBJ1-2, with D perhaps TRBD1 (6 bases). CDR3 length equals 16 residues. The V and J ends lost 6 bases and 2 bases respectively, with 19 bases between them. Germline V gene data show CDR1 as MDHEN and CDR2 as SYDVKM. The CDR3 protein is CASSPESAGANYGYTF. The CDR3 DNA sequence: TGTGCCAGCAGCCCTGAGTCGGCAGGGGCAAACTATGGCTACACCTTC.

V is TRBV6-5 and J is TRBJ1-3, with D perhaps TRBD1 (5 bases). Between the trimmed V and J ends, which lost 7 bases and 7 bases, there was a span of 17 bases. This CDR3 is built from 14 residues. Germline V gene data show CDR1 as MNHEY and CDR2 as SVGAGI. CDR3 loop: CASTGGSLINTIYF. DNA for the CDR3: TGTGCCAGCACTGGGGGGTCACTAATCAACACCATATATTTT.

About this clone: Other DNA sequences of this sample code for an identical CDR3. This sequence joins TRBV7-3 and TRBJ2-3; the D is unclear. Trimming left V 3 bases short and J 5 bases short, with 3 bases between. This CDR3 spans 11 amino acids. CDR1 and CDR2 from the germline V gene are SGHTA and FQGTGA. CDR3 protein: CASSFGDTQYF. Here the CDR3 DNA reads TGTGCCAGCAGCTTTGGAGATACGCAGTATTTT.

For the CDR3, the DNA is TGTGCCAGCAGTTACCACATATTAGGGGACGGCTACACCTTC. Translated, it gives CASSYHILGDGYTF. The rearrangement joins TRBV6-2 or TRBV6-3 to TRBJ1-2; maybe TRBD1 (5 bases). The CDR3 runs 14 residues. With 2 bases removed from V and 8 bases from J, the gap between germline ends came to 15 bases. CDR1 is MNHEY and CDR2 is SVGEGT in the germline V gene.

This chain uses TRBV19 with TRBJ2-1, with 7 bases fitting TRBD2. The germline V gene has CDR1 LNHDA and CDR2 SQIVND (reference sequence). There are 16 residues in the CDR3. V was clipped by 1 base and J by 1 base; unmatched bases: 4. The CDR3 DNA follows: TGTGCCAGTAGTATAGTAGGAGCGGGGTCCTACAATGAGCAGTTCTTC. Translating gives CASSIVGAGSYNEQFF.

This clone has just one count. J is TRBJ2-3 and V is TRBV5-1, with a weak D call TRBD2 (6 bases). The CDR3 sequence is 13 residues long. Trimming stripped 4 bases from V and 5 bases from J, with 11 bases between. Germline V gene lookup returns CDR1 SGHRS and CDR2 YFSETQ. The CDR3 region has the DNA TGCGCCAGCAGCCGGGACTCCAGAGATACGCAGTATTTT. Translation: CASSRDSRDTQYF.

The chain couples TRBV5-4 to TRBJ1-2; TRBD1 agrees at 8 bases. Germline CDR1 is SGHNT and CDR2 is YYREEE (reference sequence). With V trimmed by 0 bases and J by 8 bases, 3 bases remained unmatched. The CDR3 sequence is 13 residues long. The CDR3 DNA reads TGTGCCAGCAGCTTGGGGGACAGGACAGGCTACACCTTC. It translates to CASSLGDRTGYTF.